The rows below give T cell receptor beta chains drawn from one sample of a study of blood T cell repertoires in COVID-19. The method was immunoSEQ multiplex PCR; TCRdb's version includes in-frame clones alone and lacks a portion of them. The sample carries roughly 26,000 clones, approximately 92% recorded once. The sample comprised peripheral blood. These receptors were taken from a human donor in a cohort sampled during active COVID-19. CDR3s include the opening cysteine and the closing phenylalanine or tryptophan. Fields, in order: D gene, V gene, J gene, clone size, CDR3 protein, CDR3 DNA. D genes are given only for firm matches. The size entry is marked missing in some rows and otherwise reads once, few, many or a size class.

D gene: TRBD2; V gene: TRBV14; J gene: TRBJ2-1; clone size: .; CDR3 protein: CASSQKTSGGRRPLHGQFF; CDR3 DNA: TGTGCCAGCAGCCAAAAGACTAGCGGGGGCCGGCGGCCCTTACATGGGCAGTTCTTC
D gene: TRBD1; V gene: TRBV5-1; J gene: TRBJ2-2; clone size: .; CDR3 protein: CASSSGTANTGELFF; CDR3 DNA: TGCGCCAGCAGCTCCGGGACAGCAAACACCGGGGAGCTGTTTTTT
D gene: TRBD2; V gene: TRBV13; J gene: TRBJ2-1; clone size: .; CDR3 protein: CASSLDAGGPDEQFF; CDR3 DNA: TGTGCCAGCAGCTTAGATGCGGGGGGGCCGGATGAGCAGTTCTTC
D gene: .; V gene: TRBV11-2; J gene: TRBJ1-1; clone size: .; CDR3 protein: CASSQNRAISTEAFF; CDR3 DNA: TGTGCCAGCAGCCAAAACAGGGCGATTAGCACTGAAGCTTTCTTT
D gene: TRBD1; V gene: TRBV18; J gene: TRBJ1-1; clone size: .; CDR3 protein: CASSRERATGYTEAFF; CDR3 DNA: TGTGCCAGCTCACGCGAAAGGGCGACAGGGTATACTGAAGCTTTCTTT
D gene: TRBD1; V gene: TRBV7-9; J gene: TRBJ2-5; clone size: .; CDR3 protein: CASSLARGRETQYF; CDR3 DNA: TGTGCCAGCAGCTTAGCCAGGGGGCGGGAGACCCAGTACTTC
D gene: .; V gene: TRBV25-1; J gene: TRBJ1-1; clone size: .; CDR3 protein: CATPRGVSEAFF; CDR3 DNA: TGTGCCACTCCCAGGGGTGTCAGTGAAGCTTTCTTT
D gene: .; V gene: TRBV2; J gene: TRBJ2-5; clone size: .; CDR3 protein: CASSESRGETQYF; CDR3 DNA: TGTGCCAGCAGTGAAAGCAGGGGAGAGACCCAGTACTTC
D gene: .; V gene: TRBV5-4; J gene: TRBJ2-2; clone size: .; CDR3 protein: CASSPGGLGTGELFF; CDR3 DNA: TGTGCCAGCAGCCCGGGGGGCCTGGGCACCGGGGAGCTGTTTTTT
D gene: TRBD1; V gene: TRBV27; J gene: TRBJ2-1; clone size: .; CDR3 protein: CASRDRGSYNEQFF; CDR3 DNA: TGTGCCAGCAGAGACAGGGGGTCCTACAATGAGCAGTTCTTC
D gene: .; V gene: TRBV7-9; J gene: TRBJ1-5; clone size: few; CDR3 protein: CASSLEGGVSTPQHF; CDR3 DNA: TGTGCCAGCAGCTTAGAAGGGGGGGTTTCTACGCCCCAGCATTTT
D gene: .; V gene: TRBV5-8; J gene: TRBJ2-7; clone size: .; CDR3 protein: CASSTGVLAYEQYF; CDR3 DNA: TGTGCCAGCAGCACGGGGGTTCTCGCCTACGAGCAGTACTTC
D gene: TRBD2; V gene: TRBV5-1; J gene: TRBJ2-3; clone size: .; CDR3 protein: CASSPGPLAGGPDTQYF; CDR3 DNA: TGCGCCAGCAGCCCCGGGCCGCTAGCGGGGGGCCCAGATACGCAGTATTTT
D gene: TRBD1; V gene: TRBV19; J gene: TRBJ1-5; clone size: .; CDR3 protein: CASRGGLNQPQHF; CDR3 DNA: TGTGCCTCACGAGGGGGCTTAAATCAGCCCCAGCATTTT
D gene: TRBD1; V gene: TRBV4-1; J gene: TRBJ2-4; clone size: .; CDR3 protein: CASSPRDQGTELIQYF; CDR3 DNA: TGCGCCAGCAGCCCCCGGGACCAGGGGACAGAACTCATTCAGTACTTC
D gene: TRBD1; V gene: TRBV20-1; J gene: TRBJ1-4; clone size: .; CDR3 protein: CSATEAGTGSEKLFF; CDR3 DNA: TGCAGTGCTACTGAAGCCGGGACAGGATCCGAAAAACTGTTTTTT
D gene: .; V gene: TRBV2; J gene: TRBJ2-3; clone size: few; CDR3 protein: CASSLDSRTDTQYF; CDR3 DNA: TGTGCCAGCAGTCTGGACTCGAGGACAGATACGCAGTATTTT
D gene: .; V gene: TRBV7-6; J gene: TRBJ1-2; clone size: .; CDR3 protein: CASSSMGGAQGGYTF; CDR3 DNA: TGTGCCAGCAGCTCAATGGGGGGGGCTCAGGGAGGCTACACCTTC
D gene: .; V gene: TRBV5-1; J gene: TRBJ2-2; clone size: once; CDR3 protein: CASNPLSRNTGELFF; CDR3 DNA: TGCGCCAGCAACCCGCTTAGCCGGAACACCGGGGAGCTGTTTTTT
D gene: .; V gene: TRBV5-1; J gene: TRBJ2-3; clone size: .; CDR3 protein: CASSLVPGGSTDTQYF; CDR3 DNA: TGCGCCAGCAGCTTGGTCCCGGGGGGCAGCACAGATACGCAGTATTTT
D gene: .; V gene: TRBV5-4; J gene: TRBJ2-2; clone size: .; CDR3 protein: CASSLGAGLTTGELFF; CDR3 DNA: TGTGCCAGCAGCTTGGGGGCAGGGCTCACCACCGGGGAGCTGTTTTTT
D gene: .; V gene: TRBV5-6; J gene: TRBJ2-7; clone size: .; CDR3 protein: CASSLGLARNF; CDR3 DNA: TGTGCCAGCAGCCTGGGGCTAGCGAGAAACTTC
D gene: TRBD1; V gene: TRBV19; J gene: TRBJ2-1; clone size: once; CDR3 protein: CATDVGQGAGNEQFF; CDR3 DNA: TGTGCCACTGACGTGGGACAGGGGGCTGGAAATGAGCAGTTCTTC
D gene: TRBD1; V gene: TRBV10-3; J gene: TRBJ2-5; clone size: few; CDR3 protein: CAISDSGQQETQYF; CDR3 DNA: TGTGCCATCAGTGACTCGGGACAGCAAGAGACCCAGTACTTC
D gene: .; V gene: TRBV18; J gene: TRBJ2-7; clone size: .; CDR3 protein: CASSPTPTVTDYEQYF; CDR3 DNA: TGTGCCAGCTCGCCAACTCCGACAGTGACCGACTACGAGCAGTACTTC
D gene: .; V gene: TRBV5-1; J gene: TRBJ2-7; clone size: .; CDR3 protein: CASSLVGYEQYF; CDR3 DNA: TGCGCCAGCAGCTTGGTCGGCTACGAGCAGTACTTC
D gene: .; V gene: TRBV12-3/TRBV12-4; J gene: TRBJ1-5; clone size: .; CDR3 protein: CASRPHLAGSLHF; CDR3 DNA: TGTGCCAGCAGACCCCATCTGGCAGGCAGCTTGCATTTT
D gene: .; V gene: TRBV2; J gene: TRBJ2-3; clone size: .; CDR3 protein: CASSAQGSHTDTQYF; CDR3 DNA: TGTGCCAGCAGTGCCCAGGGTTCCCACACAGATACGCAGTATTTT
D gene: TRBD2; V gene: TRBV5-1; J gene: TRBJ2-3; clone size: .; CDR3 protein: CASRVGLSGGARTDTQYF; CDR3 DNA: TGCGCCAGCCGAGTGGGTTTAAGCGGGGGGGCCAGGACAGATACGCAGTATTTT
D gene: .; V gene: TRBV18; J gene: TRBJ1-4; clone size: .; CDR3 protein: CASSWRGNEKLFF; CDR3 DNA: TGTGCCAGCTCCTGGAGGGGTAATGAAAAACTGTTTTTT
D gene: TRBD2; V gene: TRBV3-1/TRBV3-2; J gene: TRBJ2-2; clone size: .; CDR3 protein: CASSHWTSGGNGELFF; CDR3 DNA: TGTGCCAGCAGCCATTGGACTAGCGGGGGGAACGGGGAGCTGTTTTTT
D gene: .; V gene: TRBV6-5; J gene: TRBJ2-2; clone size: once; CDR3 protein: CASRSGGGELFF; CDR3 DNA: TGTGCCAGCAGGAGCGGAGGCGGGGAGCTGTTTTTT
D gene: .; V gene: TRBV4-2; J gene: TRBJ1-2; clone size: .; CDR3 protein: CASSQEDRNYGYTF; CDR3 DNA: TGTGCCAGCAGCCAAGAAGACAGGAACTATGGCTACACCTTC
D gene: .; V gene: TRBV19; J gene: TRBJ1-3; clone size: few; CDR3 protein: CASSMRTTAGHSGNTIYF; CDR3 DNA: TGTGCCAGTAGTATGCGAACGACAGCCGGCCACTCTGGAAACACCATATATTTT
D gene: TRBD2; V gene: TRBV6-4; J gene: TRBJ2-3; clone size: .; CDR3 protein: CASSPSGGAGWTQYF; CDR3 DNA: TGTGCCAGCAGCCCTAGCGGGGGGGCCGGGTGGACGCAGTATTTT
D gene: TRBD1; V gene: TRBV25-1; J gene: TRBJ2-1; clone size: .; CDR3 protein: CASNRGLNNEQFF; CDR3 DNA: TGTGCCAGCAACAGGGGCCTAAACAATGAGCAGTTCTTC
D gene: TRBD2; V gene: TRBV7-7; J gene: TRBJ2-5; clone size: .; CDR3 protein: CASSLERGGLGTQYF; CDR3 DNA: TGTGCCAGCAGCTTAGAGCGGGGGGGCTTGGGGACCCAGTACTTC
D gene: .; V gene: TRBV18; J gene: TRBJ1-4; clone size: .; CDR3 protein: CASSPPLGTEKLFF; CDR3 DNA: TGTGCCAGCTCACCACCCTTAGGGACAGAAAAACTGTTTTTT
D gene: TRBD2; V gene: TRBV18; J gene: TRBJ2-3; clone size: .; CDR3 protein: CASSPVRGGTDTQYF; CDR3 DNA: TGTGCCAGCTCACCGGTACGGGGGGGCACAGATACGCAGTATTTT
D gene: TRBD1; V gene: TRBV19; J gene: TRBJ2-6; clone size: .; CDR3 protein: CASSSGTGTGANVLTF; CDR3 DNA: TGTGCCAGTTCCTCCGGGACAGGCACCGGGGCCAACGTCCTGACTTTC
D gene: .; V gene: TRBV9; J gene: TRBJ1-4; clone size: .; CDR3 protein: CASSATATNEKLFF; CDR3 DNA: TGTGCCAGCAGCGCCACAGCAACTAATGAAAAACTGTTTTTT
D gene: .; V gene: TRBV5-6; J gene: TRBJ2-3; clone size: .; CDR3 protein: CASSLGLDTDTQYF; CDR3 DNA: TGTGCCAGCAGCTTGGGACTAGACACAGATACGCAGTATTTT
D gene: TRBD1; V gene: TRBV9; J gene: TRBJ1-1; clone size: .; CDR3 protein: CASSVDDRVIGEAFF; CDR3 DNA: TGTGCCAGCAGCGTAGACGACAGGGTTATTGGTGAAGCTTTCTTT
D gene: TRBD1; V gene: TRBV19; J gene: TRBJ1-5; clone size: once; CDR3 protein: CASSGQGPSTYSNQPQHF; CDR3 DNA: TGTGCCAGTAGTGGACAGGGGCCGTCTACTTATAGCAATCAGCCCCAGCATTTT
D gene: .; V gene: TRBV19; J gene: TRBJ2-3; clone size: .; CDR3 protein: CASSSRGTDTQYF; CDR3 DNA: TGTGCCAGTAGTTCTCGGGGCACAGATACGCAGTATTTT
D gene: .; V gene: TRBV6-6; J gene: TRBJ2-3; clone size: .; CDR3 protein: CASRTGTPLSTDTQYF; CDR3 DNA: TGTGCCAGCAGAACCGGGACTCCCCTTAGCACAGATACGCAGTATTTT
D gene: TRBD1; V gene: TRBV12-5; J gene: TRBJ1-6; clone size: .; CDR3 protein: CASGSLRGRSPLHF; CDR3 DNA: TGTGCTAGTGGTTCGCTCAGGGGGCGATCACCCCTCCACTTT
D gene: .; V gene: TRBV21-1; J gene: TRBJ1-5; clone size: .; CDR3 protein: CARGGLGISNQPQHF; CDR3 DNA: TGTGCCAGGGGGGGATTGGGGATAAGCAATCAGCCCCAGCATTTT
D gene: TRBD1; V gene: TRBV5-1; J gene: TRBJ2-3; clone size: .; CDR3 protein: CASSLGGQGPTDTQYF; CDR3 DNA: TGCGCCAGCAGCTTGGGGGGACAGGGTCCCACAGATACGCAGTATTTT
D gene: .; V gene: TRBV4-2; J gene: TRBJ2-5; clone size: once; CDR3 protein: CASSQEEETQYF; CDR3 DNA: TGTGCCAGCAGCCAGGAGGAGGAGACCCAGTACTTC
D gene: .; V gene: TRBV5-4; J gene: TRBJ1-3; clone size: few; CDR3 protein: CASSLAGGNTIYF; CDR3 DNA: TGTGCCAGCAGCTTGGCCGGGGGAAACACCATATATTTT